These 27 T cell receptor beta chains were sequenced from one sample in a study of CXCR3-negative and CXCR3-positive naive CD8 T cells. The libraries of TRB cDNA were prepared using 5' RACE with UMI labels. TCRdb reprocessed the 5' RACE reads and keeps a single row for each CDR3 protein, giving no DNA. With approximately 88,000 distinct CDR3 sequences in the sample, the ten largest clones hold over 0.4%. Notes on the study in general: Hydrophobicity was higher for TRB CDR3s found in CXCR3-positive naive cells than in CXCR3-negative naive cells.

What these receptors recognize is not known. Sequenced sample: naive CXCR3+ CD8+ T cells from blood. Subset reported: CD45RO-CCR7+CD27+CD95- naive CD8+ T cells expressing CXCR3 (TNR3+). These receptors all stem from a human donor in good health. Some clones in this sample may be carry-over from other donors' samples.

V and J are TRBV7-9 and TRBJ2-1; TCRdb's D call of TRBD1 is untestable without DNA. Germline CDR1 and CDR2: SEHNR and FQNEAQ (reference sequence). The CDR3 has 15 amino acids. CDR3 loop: CASSISGGVADEQFF.

CDR3 amino acids: CASSQFPKSFGGELFF. The chain has TRBV3-1 and TRBJ2-2. This CDR3 contains 16 residues. Per germline, CDR1 LGHDT and CDR2 YNNKEL (reference sequence).

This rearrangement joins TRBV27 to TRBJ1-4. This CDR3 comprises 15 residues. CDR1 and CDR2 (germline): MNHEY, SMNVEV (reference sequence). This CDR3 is CASSLLPLDNEKLFF. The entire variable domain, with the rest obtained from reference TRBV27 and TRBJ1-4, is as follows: EAQVTQNPRYLITVTGKKLTVTCSQNMNHEYMSWYRQDPGLGLRQIYYSMNVEVTDKGDVPEGYKVSRKEKRNFPLILESPSPNQTSLYFCASSLLPLDNEKLFFGSGTQLSVL.

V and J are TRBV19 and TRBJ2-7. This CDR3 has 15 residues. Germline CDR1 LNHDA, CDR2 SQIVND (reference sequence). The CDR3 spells CASSTTVQASYEQYF.

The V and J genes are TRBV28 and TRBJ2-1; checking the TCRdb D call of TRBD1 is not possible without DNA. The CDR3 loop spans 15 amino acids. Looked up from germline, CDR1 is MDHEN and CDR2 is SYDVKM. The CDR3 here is CASSPRDRGDNEQFF.

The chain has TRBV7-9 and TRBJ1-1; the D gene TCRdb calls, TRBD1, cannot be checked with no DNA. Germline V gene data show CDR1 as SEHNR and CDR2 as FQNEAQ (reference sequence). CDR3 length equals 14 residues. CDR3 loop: CASSLVGENTEAFF.

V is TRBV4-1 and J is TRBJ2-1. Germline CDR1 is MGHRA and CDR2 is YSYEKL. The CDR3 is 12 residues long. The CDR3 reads CASSQSPNEQFF.

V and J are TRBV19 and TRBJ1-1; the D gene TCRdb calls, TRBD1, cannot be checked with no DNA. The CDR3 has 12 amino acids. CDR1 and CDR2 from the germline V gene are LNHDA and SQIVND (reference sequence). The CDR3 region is CASTDRRTEAFF.

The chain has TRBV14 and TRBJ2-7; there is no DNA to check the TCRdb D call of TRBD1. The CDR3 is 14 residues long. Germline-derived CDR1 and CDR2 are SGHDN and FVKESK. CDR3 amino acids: CASSLTGTSYEQYF.

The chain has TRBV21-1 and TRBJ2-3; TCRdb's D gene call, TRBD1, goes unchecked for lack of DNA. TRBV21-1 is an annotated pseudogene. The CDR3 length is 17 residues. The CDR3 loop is CASSKPNRQGVTDTQYF.

The CDR3 spells CASSFGGTSQPQHF. The rearrangement joins TRBV28 to TRBJ1-5; the D call of TRBD1 rests on TCRdb alone, since no DNA is present to check it. Germline V gene sequence: CDR1 MDHEN, CDR2 SYDVKM. This CDR3 comprises 14 residues.

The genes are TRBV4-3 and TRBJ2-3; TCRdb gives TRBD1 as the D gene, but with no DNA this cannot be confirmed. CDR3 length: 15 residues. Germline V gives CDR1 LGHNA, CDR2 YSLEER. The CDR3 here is CASSQDWTATDTQYF.

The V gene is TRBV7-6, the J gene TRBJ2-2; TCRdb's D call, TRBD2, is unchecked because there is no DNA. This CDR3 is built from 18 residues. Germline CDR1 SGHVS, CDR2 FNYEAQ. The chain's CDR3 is CASSLEGSGSTYTGELFF.

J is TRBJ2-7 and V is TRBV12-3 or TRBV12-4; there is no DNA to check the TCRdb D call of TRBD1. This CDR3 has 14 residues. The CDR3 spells CASSQGQDLDEQYF.

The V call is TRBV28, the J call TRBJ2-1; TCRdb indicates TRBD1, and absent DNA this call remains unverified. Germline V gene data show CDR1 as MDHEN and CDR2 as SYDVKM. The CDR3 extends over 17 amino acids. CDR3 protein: CASSRGPDPGENNEQFF.

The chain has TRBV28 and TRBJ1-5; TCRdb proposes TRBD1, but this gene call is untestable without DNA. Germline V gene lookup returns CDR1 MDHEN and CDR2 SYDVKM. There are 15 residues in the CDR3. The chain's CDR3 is CASSKDSPTNQPQHF. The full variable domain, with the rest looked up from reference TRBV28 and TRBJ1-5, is DVKVTQSSRYLVKRTGEKVFLECVQDMDHENMFWYRQDPGLGLRLIYFSYDVKMKEKGDIPEGYSVSREKKERFSLILESASTNQTSMYLCASSKDSPTNQPQHFGDGTRLSIL.

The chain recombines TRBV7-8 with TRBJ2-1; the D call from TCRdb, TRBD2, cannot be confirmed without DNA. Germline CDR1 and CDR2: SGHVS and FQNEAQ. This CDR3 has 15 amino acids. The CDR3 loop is CASSLEGLAANEQFF.

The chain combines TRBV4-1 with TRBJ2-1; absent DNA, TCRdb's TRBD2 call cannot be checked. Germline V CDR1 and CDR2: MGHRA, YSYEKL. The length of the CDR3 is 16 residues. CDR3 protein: CASRSQAGGLVSEQFF.

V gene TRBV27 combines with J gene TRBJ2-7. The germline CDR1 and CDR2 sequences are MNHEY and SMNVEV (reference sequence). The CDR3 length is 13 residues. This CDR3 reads CASIDTLSYEQYF.

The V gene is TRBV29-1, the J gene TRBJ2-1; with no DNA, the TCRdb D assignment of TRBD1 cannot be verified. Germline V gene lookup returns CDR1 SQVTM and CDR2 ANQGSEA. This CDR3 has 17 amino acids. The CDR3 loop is CSVHSGGGDPSYNEQFF.

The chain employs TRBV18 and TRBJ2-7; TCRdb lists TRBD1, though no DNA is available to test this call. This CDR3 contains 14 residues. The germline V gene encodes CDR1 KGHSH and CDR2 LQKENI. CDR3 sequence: CASSTGRGAYEQYF.

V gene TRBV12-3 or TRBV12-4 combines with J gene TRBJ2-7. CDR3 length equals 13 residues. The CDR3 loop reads CASSLSSHYEQYF.

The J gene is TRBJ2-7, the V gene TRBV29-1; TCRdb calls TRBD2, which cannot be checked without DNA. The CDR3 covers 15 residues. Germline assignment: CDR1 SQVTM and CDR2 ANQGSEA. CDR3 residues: CSVEDPSGGWREQYF.

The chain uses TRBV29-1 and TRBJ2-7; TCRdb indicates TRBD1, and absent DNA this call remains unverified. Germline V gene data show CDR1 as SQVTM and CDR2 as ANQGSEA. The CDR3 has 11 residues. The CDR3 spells CSPLGVHEQYF.

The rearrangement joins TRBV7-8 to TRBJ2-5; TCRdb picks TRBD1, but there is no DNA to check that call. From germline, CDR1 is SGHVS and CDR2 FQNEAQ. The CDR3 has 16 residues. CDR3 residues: CASSPRTGAPRETQYF.

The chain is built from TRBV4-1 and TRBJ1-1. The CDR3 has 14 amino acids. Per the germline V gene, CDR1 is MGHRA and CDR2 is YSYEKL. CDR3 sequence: CASSQEASNTEAFF.

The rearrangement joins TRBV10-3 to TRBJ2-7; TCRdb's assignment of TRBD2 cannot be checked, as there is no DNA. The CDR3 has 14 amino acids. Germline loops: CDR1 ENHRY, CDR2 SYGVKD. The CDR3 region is CAIGGGGASYEQYF.